The rows below give T cell receptor beta chains drawn from one sample of a study of CD8 T cells in Susac syndrome. TCRdb redid the calling of the immunoSEQ multiplex PCR reads with MiXCR, one entry per CDR3 protein. The sample holds about 300,000 distinct CDR3 sequences, 65% to 90% seen once. The source material was CD8+ T cells from PBMCs. All receptors derive from a human donor with multiple sclerosis. The CDR3 runs from the conserved cysteine through the conserved F or W. A D gene is named only where the DNA matches it firmly. Size is omitted from some rows. Given values are once, few, many or a class for expanded clones.

clone_size | d_call | j_call | v_call | cdr3_aa | cdr3_nt
few | TRBD1 | TRBJ1-5 | TRBV4-1 | CASSQPTGENQPQHF | TGCGCCAGCAGCCAACCAACAGGGGAGAATCAGCCCCAGCATTTT
NA | NA | TRBJ1-1 | TRBV28 | CASSITGIHTEAFF | TGTGCCAGCAGTATAACAGGGATTCACACTGAAGCTTTCTTT
NA | NA | TRBJ1-2 | TRBV29-1 | CSVGQGYGYTF | TGCAGCGTTGGCCAGGGCTATGGCTACACCTTC
NA | NA | TRBJ1-4 | TRBV20-1 | CSARADPIGEKLFF | TGCAGTGCTAGAGCGGACCCCATAGGTGAAAAACTGTTTTTT
NA | TRBD2 | TRBJ2-2 | TRBV5-4 | CASSSGLAGVNWAGELFF | TGTGCCAGCAGCTCGGGACTAGCGGGAGTAAATTGGGCCGGGGAGCTGTTTTTT
NA | TRBD2 | TRBJ2-7 | TRBV20-1 | CSARVFGRVFYEQYF | TGCAGTGCTAGAGTCTTCGGGAGGGTCTTCTACGAGCAGTACTTC
NA | NA | TRBJ1-2 | TRBV5-1 | CASSFTENYGYTF | TGCGCCAGCAGCTTTACAGAGAACTATGGCTACACCTTC
NA | NA | TRBJ1-1 | TRBV4-1 | CASSQAGRLNTEAFF | TGCGCCAGCAGCCAAGCGGGTCGGTTGAACACTGAAGCTTTCTTT
NA | NA | TRBJ2-1 | TRBV6-1 | CASGAGNNEQFF | TGTGCCAGCGGGGCTGGGAACAATGAGCAGTTCTTC
NA | NA | TRBJ2-7 | TRBV13 | CASSLPGTSYEQYF | TGTGCCAGCAGCTTACCTGGCACCTCCTACGAGCAGTACTTC
NA | NA | TRBJ1-2 | TRBV7-9 | CASSQTPPLVGYTF | TGTGCCAGCAGCCAGACCCCTCCCCTTGTAGGCTACACCTTC
once | TRBD1 | TRBJ1-4 | TRBV20-1 | CSALTGERGEKLFF | TGCAGTGCTCTAACAGGGGAGCGGGGTGAAAAACTGTTTTTT
NA | NA | TRBJ2-2 | TRBV28 | CASSPVGGPTGELFF | TGTGCCAGCAGTCCGGTAGGAGGGCCCACCGGGGAGCTGTTTTTT
NA | NA | TRBJ2-3 | TRBV7-9 | CASWGDTQYF | TGTGCCAGCTGGGGGGATACGCAGTATTTT
once | TRBD2 | TRBJ2-1 | TRBV15 | CATSRDWGTSGYNEQFF | TGTGCCACCAGCAGAGATTGGGGGACTAGCGGATACAATGAGCAGTTCTTC
NA | NA | TRBJ1-1 | TRBV13 | CASSNGSLAFF | TGTGCCAGCAGCAACGGCAGCTTGGCTTTCTTT
NA | TRBD1 | TRBJ1-1 | TRBV5-1 | CASSFQTGSTEAFF | TGCGCCAGCAGCTTCCAGACAGGGAGCACTGAAGCTTTCTTT
NA | NA | TRBJ1-2 | TRBV5-1 | CASSLDRTPNYGYTF | TGCGCCAGCAGCTTGGACAGGACCCCTAACTATGGCTACACCTTC
NA | TRBD2 | TRBJ2-3 | TRBV27 | CASRGYSGAYTDTQYF | TGTGCCAGCAGGGGGTATAGCGGGGCTTACACAGATACGCAGTATTTT
NA | NA | TRBJ2-6 | TRBV7-9 | CASRPGYGANVLTF | TGTGCCAGCAGACCAGGGTACGGGGCCAACGTCCTGACTTTC
NA | TRBD1 | TRBJ2-7 | TRBV4-1 | CASSQGTGGGSYEQYF | TGCGCCAGCAGCCAAGGGACAGGGGGGGGATCATACGAGCAGTACTTC
NA | NA | TRBJ1-2 | TRBV6-1 | CASSEWSVSHNYGYTF | TGTGCCAGCAGTGAATGGAGCGTGAGCCATAACTATGGCTACACCTTC
NA | NA | TRBJ2-5 | TRBV2 | CAMYYSNFRGTQYF | TGTGCCATGTATTACTCGAACTTCCGGGGGACCCAGTACTTC
NA | NA | TRBJ2-1 | TRBV28 | CASSSFTQNEQFF | TGTGCCAGCAGCTCCTTCACTCAGAATGAGCAGTTCTTC
NA | NA | TRBJ2-5 | TRBV15 | CATSRVQGGARETQYF | TGTGCCACCAGCAGAGTACAGGGAGGTGCGAGAGAGACCCAGTACTTC
once | NA | TRBJ1-2 | TRBV30 | CAWGGTHDSNYGYTF | TGTGCCTGGGGGGGGACACATGATTCTAACTATGGCTACACCTTC
few | NA | TRBJ2-4 | TRBV7-6 | CASSLQGAIGGNIQYF | TGTGCCAGCAGTCTACAAGGGGCGATTGGGGGAAACATTCAGTACTTC
NA | TRBD2 | TRBJ2-7 | TRBV5-1 | CASSLRTSGSADEQYF | TGCGCCAGCAGCCTACGGACTAGCGGGAGTGCCGACGAGCAGTACTTC
NA | TRBD1 | TRBJ2-1 | TRBV6-6 | CASSPGQGPRVFF | TGTGCCAGCAGCCCCGGACAGGGACCCCGTGTGTTCTTC
NA | TRBD1 | TRBJ2-7 | TRBV7-9 | CASSLGEFSGQVGYEQYF | TGTGCCAGCAGCTTGGGTGAATTTTCGGGACAGGTGGGCTACGAGCAGTACTTC
NA | NA | TRBJ2-7 | TRBV5-1 | CASSLSSDEQYF | TGCGCCAGCAGCCTGTCCTCTGACGAGCAGTACTTC
NA | NA | TRBJ1-1 | TRBV4-1 | CASSPPRQPNEAFF | TGCGCCAGCAGCCCGCCCAGACAGCCTAATGAAGCTTTCTTT
NA | NA | TRBJ2-5 | TRBV28 | CASSLRDAELRETQYF | TGTGCCAGCAGTTTACGGGACGCCGAACTTCGGGAGACCCAGTACTTC
NA | NA | TRBJ2-7 | TRBV12-3/TRBV12-4 | CASSDRDTSYEQYF | TGTGCCAGCAGCGACCGGGACACCTCCTACGAGCAGTACTTC
NA | TRBD1 | TRBJ2-5 | TRBV20-1 | CSAPDRGLLRAQETQYF | TGCAGTGCTCCGGACAGGGGGTTGTTGAGGGCACAAGAGACCCAGTACTTC
NA | NA | TRBJ1-2 | TRBV4-3 | CASSRGVDPHGYTF | TGCGCCAGCAGCCGAGGGGTCGACCCCCATGGCTACACCTTC
once | NA | TRBJ1-5 | TRBV4-3 | CASSQSIYSNQPQHF | TGCGCCAGCAGCCAATCGATTTATAGCAATCAGCCCCAGCATTTT
few | NA | TRBJ1-2 | TRBV7-2 | CASSLVSGREDGYTF | TGTGCCAGCAGCTTAGTATCGGGACGCGAGGATGGCTACACCTTC
NA | NA | TRBJ1-4 | TRBV28 | CASSPRVGGVHEKLFF | TGTGCCAGCAGTCCCCGGGTAGGGGGTGTGCATGAAAAACTGTTTTTT
NA | TRBD2 | TRBJ2-1 | TRBV12-3/TRBV12-4 | CASSFGTSGSFNEQFF | TGTGCCAGCAGTTTCGGGACTAGCGGGAGCTTCAATGAGCAGTTCTTC
NA | NA | TRBJ2-2 | TRBV6-5 | CASSYSVRAGQDGELFF | TGTGCCAGCAGTTACTCCGTTAGGGCAGGGCAGGATGGGGAGCTGTTTTTT
NA | NA | TRBJ1-2 | TRBV27 | CASSKGPDGYTF | TGTGCCAGCAGTAAGGGACCGGATGGCTACACCTTC
NA | TRBD2 | TRBJ2-5 | TRBV27 | CASSLSGSGRETQYF | TGTGCCAGCAGTTTATCGGGTAGCGGGAGGGAGACCCAGTACTTC
once | TRBD2 | TRBJ2-2 | TRBV19 | CASSEGLVITGELFF | TGTGCCAGTAGTGAGGGACTAGTGATCACCGGGGAGCTGTTTTTT